This T cell receptor beta chain was captured in a study of Graves' ophthalmopathy and Graves' hyperthyroidism. RNA transcripts served as template for amplifying TCR beta CDR3 sequences. HTBI primers were used in a first-round RT-PCR, which preceded a second-round multiplex PCR. TCRdb independently ran MiXCR on the multiplex PCR reads; one entry per CDR3 protein. Of some 350,000 distinct CDR3 sequences listed, about 18% are singletons. This clonotype was counted a few times. This receptor was identified in an adult woman with stable Graves' hyperthyroidism. What was sequenced was peripheral blood.

This CDR3 is CASSSRTDRYEQYF. The CDR3 bases are TGTGCCAGCAGCTCCCGGACAGACCGCTACGAGCAGTACTTC. This chain joins TRBV3-1 and TRBJ2-7, with D perhaps matching TRBD1 (6 bases). The V gene's germline CDR1 is LGHDT and CDR2 YNNKEL (reference sequence). CDR3 size: 14 residues. V shed 5 bases and J shed 3 bases, with 14 bases lying between them.